The rows below give T cell receptor beta chains drawn from one sample of a study of blood T cell repertoires in COVID-19. Assay used: immunoSEQ multiplex PCR; TCRdb lists only in-frame clones, some missing. Here the sample spans 150,000 to 200,000 clones, 80% being singletons. Sequencing used peripheral blood. These TCRs come from a man between 60 and 75 years old with acute or convalescent COVID-19. The CDR3 runs from the conserved cysteine through the conserved F or W. D genes are given only for firm matches. The size of a clone is reported for some rows only, either as once, few or many, or as a class for expanded clones.

TRBJ1-1,NA,TRBV7-3,NA,CASSLTRGNTEAFF,TGTGCCAGCAGCTTAACTCGGGGGAACACTGAAGCTTTCTTT
TRBJ1-1,TRBD1,TRBV5-1,NA,CASSLSGGVGTEAFF,TGCGCCAGCAGCTTGTCAGGGGGCGTCGGCACTGAAGCTTTCTTT
TRBJ1-5,TRBD1,TRBV19,NA,CASSRDRVRGQPQHF,TGTGCCAGTAGTAGGGACAGGGTAAGGGGACAGCCCCAGCATTTT
TRBJ1-1,TRBD1,TRBV19,NA,CASSITGGNTEAFF,TGTGCCAGTAGTATAACAGGGGGGAACACTGAAGCTTTCTTT
TRBJ2-1,TRBD2,TRBV6-4,NA,CASSPILAGGRNEQFF,TGTGCCAGCAGCCCTATCCTAGCGGGAGGGCGCAATGAGCAGTTCTTC
TRBJ1-6,TRBD1,TRBV30,NA,CAWSHPGTVYNSPLHF,TGTGCCTGGAGCCATCCGGGGACAGTCTATAATTCACCCCTCCACTTT
TRBJ1-2,NA,TRBV6-1,once,CASSERSGREGYGYTF,TGTGCCAGCAGTGAAAGGTCTGGCAGGGAGGGATATGGCTACACCTTC
TRBJ1-3,NA,TRBV19,few,CASSLFSGNTIYF,TGTGCCAGTAGCCTGTTCTCTGGAAACACCATATATTTT
TRBJ1-2,NA,TRBV21-1,NA,CASSNSAGKSNYGYTF,TGTGCCAGCAGCAATTCCGCAGGTAAGAGTAACTATGGCTACACCTTC
TRBJ1-1,NA,TRBV6-6,few,CASSYSGAGGDTEAFF,TGTGCCAGCAGTTACTCTGGGGCCGGGGGGGACACTGAAGCTTTCTTT
TRBJ2-5,TRBD2,TRBV3-1/TRBV3-2,NA,CASSQGLAGVGETQYF,TGTGCCAGCAGCCAAGGACTAGCGGGAGTAGGGGAGACCCAGTACTTC
TRBJ2-1,NA,TRBV6-1,NA,CASSEGLAFNEQFF,TGTGCCAGCAGTGAAGGCCTAGCCTTCAATGAGCAGTTCTTC
TRBJ2-7,NA,TRBV5-6,many,CASSFDFSSYEQYF,TGTGCCAGCAGCTTTGACTTTAGCTCCTACGAGCAGTACTTC
TRBJ1-2,NA,TRBV7-9,NA,CASSLERGRYGYTF,TGTGCCAGCAGCTTAGAGCGGGGGAGGTATGGCTACACCTTC
TRBJ2-7,TRBD2,TRBV11-3,NA,CASSHGTGTSGSYEQYF,TGTGCCAGCAGCCACGGCACCGGGACTAGCGGGAGCTACGAGCAGTACTTC
TRBJ2-5,NA,TRBV19,NA,CASSMGLQEYRQETQYF,TGTGCCAGTAGTATGGGCTTACAGGAATACCGACAAGAGACCCAGTACTTC
TRBJ2-7,NA,TRBV6-5,NA,CASSYAESYEQYF,TGTGCCAGCAGTTACGCGGAATCCTACGAGCAGTACTTC
TRBJ2-7,NA,TRBV21-1,once,CASTAPGGLAERYEQYF,TGTGCCAGCACCGCCCCTGGGGGACTAGCGGAACGCTACGAGCAGTACTTC
TRBJ1-4,TRBD1,TRBV3-1/TRBV3-2,NA,CASSQGGTGGAYWISHEKLFF,TGTGCCAGCAGCCAAGGTGGGACAGGGGGCGCATACTGGATCTCCCATGAAAAACTGTTTTTT
TRBJ1-2,NA,TRBV7-2,few,CASSLASGRGHGYTF,TGTGCCAGCAGCTTAGCTTCCGGCAGGGGCCATGGCTACACCTTC
TRBJ1-6,TRBD1,TRBV7-2,once,CASSFTGGNSPLHF,TGTGCCAGCAGCTTTACAGGGGGGAATTCACCCCTCCACTTT
TRBJ1-1,NA,TRBV4-1,NA,CVSSPQGQPEAFF,TGCGTCAGCAGCCCCCAAGGACAGCCTGAAGCTTTCTTT
TRBJ1-2,NA,TRBV7-8,NA,CASSPSQGNTYGYTF,TGTGCCAGCAGCCCTAGCCAGGGGAACACCTATGGCTACACCTTC
TRBJ2-7,TRBD1,TRBV6-6,NA,CASSYSKTGVNEQYF,TGTGCCAGCAGTTACTCGAAGACAGGGGTTAACGAGCAGTACTTC
TRBJ2-7,NA,TRBV29-1,NA,CSVAYSYEQYF,TGCAGCGTTGCTTACTCCTACGAGCAGTACTTC
TRBJ2-7,NA,TRBV7-8,NA,CASSPRTFTYEQYF,TGTGCCAGCAGCCCCAGGACTTTTACCTACGAGCAGTACTTC
TRBJ2-2,TRBD2,TRBV6-1,NA,CASNDKTSAFFVTGELFF,TGTGCCAGCAATGATAAGACTAGCGCCTTTTTTGTGACCGGGGAGCTGTTTTTT
TRBJ2-1,NA,TRBV4-3,NA,CASSQELALNEQFF,TGCGCCAGCAGCCAAGAACTAGCCTTGAATGAGCAGTTCTTC
TRBJ2-2,NA,TRBV9,NA,CASSVTSLGELFF,TGTGCCAGCAGCGTGACTAGTCTCGGGGAGCTGTTTTTT
TRBJ1-4,TRBD1,TRBV25-1,NA,CASSGPGQGQEKLFF,TGTGCCAGCAGTGGACCGGGACAGGGGCAAGAAAAACTGTTTTTT
TRBJ2-1,NA,TRBV18,NA,CASSPNSSVYNEQFF,TGTGCCAGCTCACCAAATAGTAGCGTCTACAATGAGCAGTTCTTC
TRBJ1-1,TRBD1,TRBV10-1,NA,CASSAGQGSAFF,TGCGCCAGCAGTGCAGGACAGGGGTCAGCTTTCTTT
TRBJ1-4,TRBD1,TRBV6-1,few,CASSERGRGRRNEKLFF,TGTGCCAGCAGTGAAAGGGGTAGGGGGCGAAGGAATGAAAAACTGTTTTTT
TRBJ2-1,TRBD2,TRBV5-1,NA,CASSPGLVHEQFF,TGCGCCAGCAGCCCTGGACTAGTCCATGAGCAGTTCTTC
TRBJ1-1,NA,TRBV6-6,NA,CASTLGTNTEAFF,TGTGCCAGCACCCTCGGGACAAACACTGAAGCTTTCTTT
TRBJ2-3,TRBD2,TRBV5-1,NA,CASSLALLAGGPYNIDTQYF,TGCGCCAGCAGCTTGGCGCTTCTAGCGGGGGGGCCTTATAACATAGATACGCAGTATTTT